This T cell receptor beta chain stems from a study of blood T cell repertoires in COVID-19. About the study: T cells, B-cell-depleted T cells, or PBMCs provided the cDNA or gDNA that served as material.

V was cut by 1 base and J by 2 bases, with 9 bases left in between. CDR1 MNHNS and CDR2 SASEGT come from the germline V gene. CDR3 size: 14 residues. TCRdb's table, derived via immunoSEQ multiplex PCR, lists solely in-frame clones and lacks some. The profile shows some 41,000 clones, 80% to 90% of them singletons. The specimen was peripheral blood. This TCR derives from a man aged 35 to 55 with active COVID-19. The chain employs TRBV6-1 and TRBJ2-7, with a weak D call TRBD1 (6 bases). In DNA form, the CDR3 reads TGTGCCAGCAGTGAAGTAGCAGGGGCCTACGAGCAGTACTTC. Encoded protein: CASSEVAGAYEQYF.